The rows below give T cell receptor beta chains drawn from one sample of a study of OX40 agonist ivuxolimab in advanced cancers. Data came from immunoSEQ multiplex PCR; TCRdb stores just in-frame clones and leaves some out. The table includes about 130,000 clones, about 90% detected once. Sequenced material: CD4+ or CD8+ T cells sorted from blood, taken in a trial of the OX40 agonist ivuxolimab. These receptors all come from an adult with an advanced solid tumor such as melanoma, head and neck, liver or kidney cancer. The CDR3 runs from the conserved cysteine through the conserved F or W. Fields, in order: CDR3 DNA, CDR3 protein, clone size, D gene, J gene, V gene. The D gene is left open where the match is weak. Rows may omit the clone size; those that give it use once, few, many or a size class.

CDR3 DNA: TGCAGCGTTAATACCCCTCGCGAGATAATGAATGAGCAGTTCTTC
CDR3 protein: CSVNTPREIMNEQFF
clone size: .
D gene: .
J gene: TRBJ2-1
V gene: TRBV29-1

CDR3 DNA: TGTGCCAGTAGTCTGTCACCGGGACAGGGACACGAGCAGTACTTC
CDR3 protein: CASSLSPGQGHEQYF
clone size: .
D gene: TRBD1
J gene: TRBJ2-7
V gene: TRBV19

CDR3 DNA: TGTGCCAGCTCACCACAGAATGGCAATCAGCCCCAGCATTTT
CDR3 protein: CASSPQNGNQPQHF
clone size: .
D gene: .
J gene: TRBJ1-5
V gene: TRBV18

CDR3 DNA: TGTGCCAGCAGTGAAGAGAGGACAGGGGGTGATGGCTACACCTTC
CDR3 protein: CASSEERTGGDGYTF
clone size: .
D gene: TRBD1
J gene: TRBJ1-2
V gene: TRBV2

CDR3 DNA: TGTGCCAGCAGCGTAGCGGACAGTGGCGGAAACACCATATATTTT
CDR3 protein: CASSVADSGGNTIYF
clone size: .
D gene: .
J gene: TRBJ1-3
V gene: TRBV9

CDR3 DNA: TGTGCCAGCAGCCGGGGGGACAGGCGCTCCTATAATTCACCCCTCCACTTT
CDR3 protein: CASSRGDRRSYNSPLHF
clone size: .
D gene: TRBD1
J gene: TRBJ1-6
V gene: TRBV5-8

CDR3 DNA: TGTGCCAGCAGGGGAACTACGGAGCAGTACTTC
CDR3 protein: CASRGTTEQYF
clone size: .
D gene: .
J gene: TRBJ2-7
V gene: TRBV28

CDR3 DNA: TGTGCCAGCTTCTCGGACAGGCCATCTACTGGAAACACCATATATTTT
CDR3 protein: CASFSDRPSTGNTIYF
clone size: .
D gene: TRBD1
J gene: TRBJ1-3
V gene: TRBV18

CDR3 DNA: TGCAGCGTAGGAGAGGGTCTCCAATCCTCGCAGTACTTC
CDR3 protein: CSVGEGLQSSQYF
clone size: .
D gene: .
J gene: TRBJ2-7
V gene: TRBV29-1

CDR3 DNA: TGTGCCAGTAGTCTCCCGGGATTGAACACTGAAGCTTTCTTT
CDR3 protein: CASSLPGLNTEAFF
clone size: .
D gene: .
J gene: TRBJ1-1
V gene: TRBV19

CDR3 DNA: TGCGCCAGCAGCTTGGCCTCTGGTTTGGCACAGCTCACCGGGGAGCTGTTTTTT
CDR3 protein: CASSLASGLAQLTGELFF
clone size: .
D gene: .
J gene: TRBJ2-2
V gene: TRBV5-1

CDR3 DNA: TGTGCCAGCAAAGCGGGAGGGCCCTTACCCTACAATGAGCAGTTCTTC
CDR3 protein: CASKAGGPLPYNEQFF
clone size: .
D gene: TRBD2
J gene: TRBJ2-1
V gene: TRBV28

CDR3 DNA: TGTGCCAGCAGTCTATTCGTAGGGCGCGATGAAAAACTGTTTTTT
CDR3 protein: CASSLFVGRDEKLFF
clone size: .
D gene: .
J gene: TRBJ1-4
V gene: TRBV28

CDR3 DNA: TGTGCCAGCAGTTCCGGACAGGCTTACAATCAGCCCCAGCATTTT
CDR3 protein: CASSSGQAYNQPQHF
clone size: .
D gene: TRBD1
J gene: TRBJ1-5
V gene: TRBV27

CDR3 DNA: TGCGCCAGCAGCCAAGATGGGGGGACAGGGTGGTACGAGCAGTACTTC
CDR3 protein: CASSQDGGTGWYEQYF
clone size: .
D gene: TRBD1
J gene: TRBJ2-7
V gene: TRBV4-1

CDR3 DNA: TGTGCCAGCACCCGAACCGGGAGGGGGGGGGAGCAGTACTTC
CDR3 protein: CASTRTGRGGEQYF
clone size: once
D gene: TRBD2
J gene: TRBJ2-7
V gene: TRBV7-8

CDR3 DNA: TGTGCCAGCAGTTCGGACGGCTATAACTATGGCTACACCTTC
CDR3 protein: CASSSDGYNYGYTF
clone size: .
D gene: .
J gene: TRBJ1-2
V gene: TRBV6-6

CDR3 DNA: TGTGCCAGCAGCGGCAGGGGGTTAGGCTACGAGCAGTACTTC
CDR3 protein: CASSGRGLGYEQYF
clone size: .
D gene: TRBD1
J gene: TRBJ2-7
V gene: TRBV5-6

CDR3 DNA: TGTGCCAGCAGTGAACTAGCGGGGGACACAGATACGCAGTATTTT
CDR3 protein: CASSELAGDTDTQYF
clone size: .
D gene: TRBD2
J gene: TRBJ2-3
V gene: TRBV6-1

CDR3 DNA: TGTGCCAGCAGCTTAGGAGGGGGAGGAGTAGGGGAGCAGTACTTC
CDR3 protein: CASSLGGGGVGEQYF
clone size: .
D gene: .
J gene: TRBJ2-7
V gene: TRBV7-3

CDR3 DNA: TGTGCCAGCAGCCCCGGGACAGGGTTCAATCAGCCCCAGCATTTT
CDR3 protein: CASSPGTGFNQPQHF
clone size: .
D gene: TRBD1
J gene: TRBJ1-5
V gene: TRBV5-4

CDR3 DNA: TGTGCCAGCAGTTGGGGCAGTGGACTTGAAAAACTGTTTTTT
CDR3 protein: CASSWGSGLEKLFF
clone size: .
D gene: .
J gene: TRBJ1-4
V gene: TRBV6-6

CDR3 DNA: TGCGCCAGCAGTGAGTTAGAACAGGTCAGCTCCTACGAGCAGTACTTC
CDR3 protein: CASSELEQVSSYEQYF
clone size: .
D gene: .
J gene: TRBJ2-7
V gene: TRBV10-2

CDR3 DNA: TGTGCCAGCAGTTTCCAGAACTATGGCTACACCTTC
CDR3 protein: CASSFQNYGYTF
clone size: once
D gene: .
J gene: TRBJ1-2
V gene: TRBV28

CDR3 DNA: TGCGCCAGCAGCTTGGACAGGGACAGGGGGGTTAGCACAGATACGCAGTATTTT
CDR3 protein: CASSLDRDRGVSTDTQYF
clone size: once
D gene: TRBD1
J gene: TRBJ2-3
V gene: TRBV5-1

CDR3 DNA: TGTGCCAGCAGCTTAGCCTACGGGGGCTTCGGGGGCGGTCAGCCCCAGCATTTT
CDR3 protein: CASSLAYGGFGGGQPQHF
clone size: .
D gene: .
J gene: TRBJ1-5
V gene: TRBV7-2

CDR3 DNA: TGTGCCAGCAGTCCCCTGGGAAATAAAAACTACGAGCAGTACTTC
CDR3 protein: CASSPLGNKNYEQYF
clone size: once
D gene: .
J gene: TRBJ2-7
V gene: TRBV28

CDR3 DNA: TGCGCCAGCAGCCAACCCAGGGGGGGACCCGGAAACACCATATATTTT
CDR3 protein: CASSQPRGGPGNTIYF
clone size: .
D gene: TRBD1
J gene: TRBJ1-3
V gene: TRBV4-1

CDR3 DNA: .
CDR3 protein: CASSFSPLTPGSCFF
clone size: once
D gene: .
J gene: TRBJ2-2
V gene: TRBV7-9

CDR3 DNA: TGTGCCAGCAGCTCCCTAAACACAGATACGCAGTATTTT
CDR3 protein: CASSSLNTDTQYF
clone size: .
D gene: .
J gene: TRBJ2-3
V gene: TRBV7-3

CDR3 DNA: TGTGCCAGCAGGGGGGCGAGGATTGGGGATGAAAAACTGTTTTTT
CDR3 protein: CASRGARIGDEKLFF
clone size: .
D gene: .
J gene: TRBJ1-4
V gene: TRBV2

CDR3 DNA: TGTGCCAGCAGCTATACAGGTACCCAAGCTTTCTTT
CDR3 protein: CASSYTGTQAFF
clone size: .
D gene: .
J gene: TRBJ1-1
V gene: TRBV7-9

CDR3 DNA: TGTGCCAGCAGTCTCCAGTGGACAGGGGGGGGTGGCTACACCTTC
CDR3 protein: CASSLQWTGGGGYTF
clone size: .
D gene: TRBD1
J gene: TRBJ1-2
V gene: TRBV28

CDR3 DNA: TGTGCCAGCAGTGTGGCGCAGGGCCGGTACGAGCAGTACTTC
CDR3 protein: CASSVAQGRYEQYF
clone size: .
D gene: .
J gene: TRBJ2-7
V gene: TRBV2

CDR3 DNA: TGTGCCATCCTGAGAGCCCCCTCGGGTGGGGAGCTGTTTTTT
CDR3 protein: CAILRAPSGGELFF
clone size: .
D gene: .
J gene: TRBJ2-2
V gene: TRBV10-3

CDR3 DNA: TGTGGGACTAGGGGCTCCTACGAGCAGTACTTC
CDR3 protein: CGTRGSYEQYF
clone size: once
D gene: TRBD2
J gene: TRBJ2-7
V gene: TRBV19

CDR3 DNA: TGTGCCAGCAGCGTAGGACCTATGTCCTACGAGCAGTACTTC
CDR3 protein: CASSVGPMSYEQYF
clone size: .
D gene: .
J gene: TRBJ2-7
V gene: TRBV9

CDR3 DNA: TGTGCCTGGAGTGCGCGGCCGGGACACCCCTACAATGAGCAGTTCTTC
CDR3 protein: CAWSARPGHPYNEQFF
clone size: .
D gene: .
J gene: TRBJ2-1
V gene: TRBV30

CDR3 DNA: TGTGCCAGCTCACCACGGTCGGGGACAGATACGCAGTATTTT
CDR3 protein: CASSPRSGTDTQYF
clone size: .
D gene: .
J gene: TRBJ2-3
V gene: TRBV18

CDR3 DNA: TGTGCCAGTACCTCCGGACGCGCGGCGGTAGGGAGCAATCAGCCCCAGCATTTT
CDR3 protein: CASTSGRAAVGSNQPQHF
clone size: .
D gene: .
J gene: TRBJ1-5
V gene: TRBV19

CDR3 DNA: TGTGCCAGCTCACCTACGACCACTACCGATCAGCCCCAGCATTTT
CDR3 protein: CASSPTTTTDQPQHF
clone size: .
D gene: .
J gene: TRBJ1-5
V gene: TRBV18

CDR3 DNA: TGTGCCAGCAGCTCCGACAGGGTCATTAACTATGGCTACACCTTC
CDR3 protein: CASSSDRVINYGYTF
clone size: .
D gene: TRBD1
J gene: TRBJ1-2
V gene: TRBV7-9

CDR3 DNA: TGTGCCAGCTCACCTCTTCGCGACCAGCCCCAGCATTTT
CDR3 protein: CASSPLRDQPQHF
clone size: .
D gene: .
J gene: TRBJ1-5
V gene: TRBV18

CDR3 DNA: TGCGCCAGCAGCGGAGGCAACAGCCTACCTGAAGCTTTCTTT
CDR3 protein: CASSGGNSLPEAFF
clone size: once
D gene: .
J gene: TRBJ1-1
V gene: TRBV5-1

CDR3 DNA: TGTGCTAGTGGTCCGGCGAGGGGCTCCTACAATGAGCAGTTCTTC
CDR3 protein: CASGPARGSYNEQFF
clone size: .
D gene: .
J gene: TRBJ2-1
V gene: TRBV12-5

CDR3 DNA: TGTGCCAGCAGCTCCAGACAGGGGCAGGACGAGCAGTACTTC
CDR3 protein: CASSSRQGQDEQYF
clone size: .
D gene: TRBD1
J gene: TRBJ2-7
V gene: TRBV11-2

CDR3 DNA: TGTGCCAGCAGCTTAGGGACCGCCTCCTACGAGCAGTACTTC
CDR3 protein: CASSLGTASYEQYF
clone size: .
D gene: .
J gene: TRBJ2-7
V gene: TRBV7-8

CDR3 DNA: TGCGCCAGCAGCTTGGTTTCGGGAGTAGTCTACAATGAGCAGTTCTTC
CDR3 protein: CASSLVSGVVYNEQFF
clone size: .
D gene: .
J gene: TRBJ2-1
V gene: TRBV5-1

CDR3 DNA: TGTGCCAGCAGCTTGAGCAATCAGCCCCAGCATTTT
CDR3 protein: CASSLSNQPQHF
clone size: .
D gene: .
J gene: TRBJ1-5
V gene: TRBV7-9